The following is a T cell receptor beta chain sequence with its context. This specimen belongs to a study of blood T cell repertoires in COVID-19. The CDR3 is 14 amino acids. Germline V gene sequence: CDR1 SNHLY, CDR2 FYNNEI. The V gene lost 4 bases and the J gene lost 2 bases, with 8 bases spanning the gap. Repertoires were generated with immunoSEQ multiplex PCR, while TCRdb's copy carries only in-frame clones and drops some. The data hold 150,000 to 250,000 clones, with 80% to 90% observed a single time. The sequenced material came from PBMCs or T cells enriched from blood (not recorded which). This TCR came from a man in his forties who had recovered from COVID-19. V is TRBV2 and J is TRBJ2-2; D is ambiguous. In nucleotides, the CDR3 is TGTGCCAGCAGTGCGCAGGAAAACACCGGGGAGCTGTTTTTT. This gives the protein CASSAQENTGELFF.